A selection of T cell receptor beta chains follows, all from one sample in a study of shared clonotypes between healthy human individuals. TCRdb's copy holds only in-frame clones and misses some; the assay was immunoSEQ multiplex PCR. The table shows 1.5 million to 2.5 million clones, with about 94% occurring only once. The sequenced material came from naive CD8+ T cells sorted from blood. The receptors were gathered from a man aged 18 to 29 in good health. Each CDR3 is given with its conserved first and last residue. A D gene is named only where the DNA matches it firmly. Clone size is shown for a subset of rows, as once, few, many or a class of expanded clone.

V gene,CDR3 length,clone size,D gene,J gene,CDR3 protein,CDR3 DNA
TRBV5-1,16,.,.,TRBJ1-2,CASSLGDSTSNYGYTF,TGCGCCAGCAGCTTGGGAGACAGCACATCTAACTATGGCTACACCTTC
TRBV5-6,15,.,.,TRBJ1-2,CASSLALQGGYGYTF,TGTGCCAGCAGCTTGGCGTTGCAGGGTGGATATGGCTACACCTTC
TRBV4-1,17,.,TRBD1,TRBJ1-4,CASSQGDRGVIDEKLFF,TGCGCCAGCAGCCAAGGAGACAGGGGAGTGATTGATGAAAAACTGTTTTTT
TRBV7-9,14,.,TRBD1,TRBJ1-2,CASSPSGTGDGYTF,TGTGCCAGCAGTCCCTCGGGGACAGGGGATGGCTACACCTTC
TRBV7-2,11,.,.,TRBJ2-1,CASSFSNEQFF,TGTGCCAGCAGCTTTAGCAATGAGCAGTTCTTC
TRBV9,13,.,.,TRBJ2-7,CASSPSPSYEQYF,TGTGCCAGCAGCCCTAGCCCCTCCTACGAGCAGTACTTC
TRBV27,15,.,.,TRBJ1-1,CASSSQDTFNTEAFF,TGTGCCAGCAGTTCCCAGGACACCTTTAACACTGAAGCTTTCTTT
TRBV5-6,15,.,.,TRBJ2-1,CASSLEGQGYNEQFF,TGTGCCAGCAGCTTGGAAGGCCAGGGCTACAATGAGCAGTTCTTC
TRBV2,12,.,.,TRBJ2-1,CASSNPVPEQFF,TGTGCCAGCAGTAACCCCGTTCCTGAGCAGTTCTTC
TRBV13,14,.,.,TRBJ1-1,CASSPGAMNTEAFF,TGTGCCAGCAGCCCGGGGGCCATGAACACTGAAGCTTTCTTT
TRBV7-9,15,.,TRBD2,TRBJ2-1,CASSKTSGGYNEQFF,TGTGCCAGCAGCAAAACTAGCGGGGGGTACAATGAGCAGTTCTTC
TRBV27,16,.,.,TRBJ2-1,CASSLGFGVPYNEQFF,TGTGCCAGCAGTTTGGGATTCGGCGTGCCCTACAATGAGCAGTTCTTC
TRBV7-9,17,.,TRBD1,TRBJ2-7,CASSLPTSGQDIYEQYF,TGTGCCAGCAGCTTACCCACCTCGGGACAGGATATCTACGAGCAGTACTTC
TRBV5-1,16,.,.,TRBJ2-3,CASSLPSVSPTDTQYF,TGCGCCAGCAGCTTGCCATCTGTGAGTCCCACAGATACGCAGTATTTT
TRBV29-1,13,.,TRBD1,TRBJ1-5,CSVTGTGNQPQHF,TGCAGCGTTACCGGGACAGGGAATCAGCCCCAGCATTTT
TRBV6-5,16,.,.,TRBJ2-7,CASSYSMGQRLLEQYF,TGTGCCAGCAGTTACTCGATGGGACAACGCCTCCTCGAGCAGTACTTC
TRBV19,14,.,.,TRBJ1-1,CASTPGTMNTEAFF,TGTGCCAGTACCCCCGGGACAATGAACACTGAAGCTTTCTTT
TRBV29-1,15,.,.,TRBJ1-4,CSVEGTGLVHEKLFF,TGCAGCGTTGAAGGTACAGGGCTGGTTCATGAAAAACTGTTTTTT
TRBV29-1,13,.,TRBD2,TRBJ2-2,CSVAGGDTGELFF,TGCAGCGTGGCGGGGGGTGACACCGGGGAGCTGTTTTTT
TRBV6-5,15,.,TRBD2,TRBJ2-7,CASSYGAGGTYEQYF,TGTGCCAGCAGTTACGGGGCGGGGGGCACCTACGAGCAGTACTTC
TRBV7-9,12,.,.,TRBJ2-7,CASSYGEWEQYF,TGTGCCAGCAGTTATGGGGAGTGGGAGCAGTACTTC
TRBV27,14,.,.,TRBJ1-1,CASSPTAMNTEAFF,TGTGCCAGCAGTCCGACGGCGATGAACACTGAAGCTTTCTTT
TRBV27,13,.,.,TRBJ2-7,CASSLGQGHEQYF,TGTGCCAGCAGTTTGGGCCAGGGCCACGAGCAGTACTTC
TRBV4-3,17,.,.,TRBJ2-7,CASSQDDPRAGLYEQYF,TGCGCCAGCAGCCAAGACGATCCGCGAGCCGGCCTCTACGAGCAGTACTTC
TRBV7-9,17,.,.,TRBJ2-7,CASSFTPRRQGTYEQYF,TGTGCCAGCAGCTTTACCCCCCGCCGCCAAGGAACCTACGAGCAGTACTTC
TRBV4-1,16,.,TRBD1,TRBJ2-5,CASSLLWDSSWETQYF,TGCGCCAGCAGCCTACTTTGGGACAGTTCGTGGGAGACCCAGTACTTC
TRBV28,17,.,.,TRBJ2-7,CASSLGSEGANSYEQYF,TGTGCCAGCAGTTTGGGGTCGGAAGGAGCGAATTCCTACGAGCAGTACTTC
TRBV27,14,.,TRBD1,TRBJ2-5,CASQGQGAWGTQYF,TGTGCCAGTCAAGGCCAGGGGGCATGGGGGACCCAGTACTTC
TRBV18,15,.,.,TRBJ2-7,CASSPPGARSYEQYF,TGTGCCAGCTCACCACCGGGGGCACGGTCCTACGAGCAGTACTTC
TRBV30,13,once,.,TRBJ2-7,CASQTDRSYEQYF,TGTGCCTCCCAGACGGACAGATCCTACGAGCAGTACTTC
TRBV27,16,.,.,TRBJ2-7,CASSLILSGQAYEQYF,TGTGCCAGCAGTTTGATTTTATCGGGACAAGCCTACGAGCAGTACTTC
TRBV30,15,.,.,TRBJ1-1,CASKLGGGMNTEAFF,TGTGCCAGCAAACTTGGGGGAGGCATGAACACTGAAGCTTTCTTT
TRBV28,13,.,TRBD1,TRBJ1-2,CASNPQGAKGYTF,TGTGCCAGCAACCCACAGGGGGCAAAGGGCTACACCTTC
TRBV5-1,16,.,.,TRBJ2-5,CASSLDGGDLHETQYF,TGCGCCAGCAGCTTGGACGGGGGCGACCTTCACGAGACCCAGTACTTC
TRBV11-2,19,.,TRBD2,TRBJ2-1,CASSLDRVPSGALGNEQFF,TGTGCCAGCAGCTTAGACCGGGTTCCTAGCGGGGCCCTTGGGAATGAGCAGTTCTTC
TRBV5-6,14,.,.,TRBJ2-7,CASSLAGAVDEQYF,TGTGCCAGCAGCTTGGCAGGGGCGGTGGACGAGCAGTACTTC